This is a list of T cell receptor beta chains from one sample in a study of OX40 agonist ivuxolimab in advanced cancers. Data came from immunoSEQ multiplex PCR; TCRdb stores just in-frame clones and leaves some out. The sample lists 45,000 to 65,000 clones, about 81% occurring once. This specimen consisted of CD4+ or CD8+ T cells sorted from blood, obtained in a trial of the OX40 agonist ivuxolimab. These receptors were taken from an adult with an advanced solid tumor such as melanoma, head and neck, liver or kidney cancer. CDR3s include the opening cysteine and the closing phenylalanine or tryptophan. The D gene is left open where the match is weak. Size tells how often a clone was seen (once, few, many) or the class of an expanded clone, and some rows leave it out.

length: 15
size: NA
D: TRBD2
V: TRBV29-1
J: TRBJ2-3
CDR3: CSAERTSGYTDTQYF
DNA: TGCAGCGCCGAGAGGACTAGCGGGTACACAGATACGCAGTATTTT

length: 14
size: few
D: NA
V: TRBV19
J: TRBJ1-5
CDR3: CASSMNQGRQPQHF
DNA: TGTGCCAGTAGTATGAACCAGGGGCGACAGCCCCAGCATTTT

length: 16
size: NA
D: TRBD1
V: TRBV19
J: TRBJ2-1
CDR3: CASSKPSGGAYNEQFF
DNA: TGTGCCAGTAGTAAACCTTCAGGGGGCGCCTACAATGAGCAGTTCTTC

length: 15
size: once
D: TRBD1
V: TRBV10-3
J: TRBJ1-6
CDR3: CAISGTGTGNSPLHF
DNA: TGTGCCATCAGTGGCACCGGGACAGGGAATTCACCCCTCCACTTT

length: 14
size: NA
D: NA
V: TRBV4-1
J: TRBJ1-2
CDR3: CASSQQTENYGYTF
DNA: TGCGCCAGCAGCCAGCAGACGGAGAACTATGGCTACACCTTC

length: 16
size: NA
D: NA
V: TRBV9
J: TRBJ1-4
CDR3: CASSLTGSGTNEKLFF
DNA: TGTGCCAGCAGCCTAACAGGGTCCGGGACTAATGAAAAACTGTTTTTT

length: 15
size: NA
D: TRBD2
V: TRBV15
J: TRBJ2-3
CDR3: CATSPRLAGADTQYF
DNA: TGTGCCACCAGCCCTCGACTAGCGGGAGCCGATACGCAGTATTTT

length: 15
size: few
D: TRBD1
V: TRBV6-5
J: TRBJ1-2
CDR3: CASSYIDRGDYGYTF
DNA: TGTGCCAGCAGTTACATCGACAGGGGGGACTATGGCTACACCTTC

length: 15
size: NA
D: NA
V: TRBV10-2
J: TRBJ2-7
CDR3: CASSPLGGGGVEQYF
DNA: TGCGCCAGCAGCCCCCTGGGTGGCGGTGGGGTCGAGCAGTACTTC

length: 13
size: NA
D: NA
V: TRBV7-9
J: TRBJ2-1
CDR3: CASSYYQGNEQFF
DNA: TGTGCCAGCAGCTATTATCAGGGTAATGAGCAGTTCTTC

length: 17
size: NA
D: TRBD1
V: TRBV19
J: TRBJ2-5
CDR3: CASSMPSGTGRRETQYF
DNA: TGTGCCAGTAGTATGCCCTCCGGGACAGGGAGGAGGGAGACCCAGTACTTC

length: 13
size: NA
D: NA
V: TRBV28
J: TRBJ2-3
CDR3: CAIRGAGTDTQYF
DNA: TGTGCGATCCGGGGGGCCGGCACAGATACGCAGTATTTT

length: 14
size: NA
D: TRBD2
V: TRBV7-3
J: TRBJ2-2
CDR3: CASSRTSGRGELFF
DNA: TGTGCCAGCAGCCGGACTAGCGGAAGGGGGGAGCTGTTTTTT

length: 14
size: NA
D: TRBD1
V: TRBV6-1
J: TRBJ1-1
CDR3: CASSWDRVNTEAFF
DNA: TGTGCCAGCAGTTGGGACAGGGTGAACACTGAAGCTTTCTTT

length: 15
size: NA
D: NA
V: TRBV6-5
J: TRBJ2-7
CDR3: CASSWVGDLTYEQYF
DNA: TGTGCCAGCAGCTGGGTTGGGGATCTGACCTACGAGCAGTACTTC

length: 14
size: NA
D: NA
V: TRBV30
J: TRBJ1-6
CDR3: CAWNAGTYNSPLHF
DNA: TGTGCCTGGAACGCAGGGACCTATAATTCACCCCTCCACTTT

length: 14
size: NA
D: TRBD1
V: TRBV6-6
J: TRBJ1-4
CDR3: CASRRDRNHEKLFF
DNA: TGTGCCAGCAGAAGGGACAGGAATCATGAAAAACTGTTTTTT

length: 14
size: NA
D: NA
V: TRBV6-5
J: TRBJ1-1
CDR3: CASRAQGSDTEAFF
DNA: TGTGCCAGCAGAGCCCAGGGTTCGGACACTGAAGCTTTCTTT

length: 13
size: few
D: NA
V: TRBV30
J: TRBJ1-1
CDR3: CAWSVGPDTEAFF
DNA: TGTGCCTGGAGTGTTGGTCCGGACACTGAAGCTTTCTTT

length: 12
size: NA
D: NA
V: TRBV14
J: TRBJ2-3
CDR3: CASSLGPSTQYF
DNA: TGTGCCAGCAGCCTTGGACCTTCTACGCAGTATTTT

length: 14
size: NA
D: TRBD1
V: TRBV5-6
J: TRBJ2-7
CDR3: CASSFPGTGDEQYF
DNA: TGTGCCAGCAGCTTCCCCGGGACAGGGGACGAGCAGTACTTC

length: 15
size: NA
D: NA
V: TRBV30
J: TRBJ2-3
CDR3: CAWSVLKSSTDTQYF
DNA: TGTGCCTGGAGTGTCTTAAAATCTAGCACAGATACGCAGTATTTT

length: 15
size: NA
D: NA
V: TRBV6-1
J: TRBJ2-1
CDR3: CASWPGTLPGDEQFF
DNA: TGTGCCAGCTGGCCCGGGACGCTACCTGGGGATGAGCAGTTCTTC

length: 15
size: NA
D: TRBD2
V: TRBV7-2
J: TRBJ2-3
CDR3: CASSRTRSGPNTQYF
DNA: TGTGCCAGCAGCAGGACTAGGTCGGGACCGAATACGCAGTATTTT

length: 12
size: NA
D: NA
V: TRBV13
J: TRBJ2-3
CDR3: CASSVVRDTQYF
DNA: TGTGCCAGCAGCGTAGTGAGGGATACGCAGTATTTT

length: 16
size: NA
D: TRBD2
V: TRBV13
J: TRBJ2-3
CDR3: CASSSLLAGVTDTQYF
DNA: TGTGCCAGCAGCTCCTTGCTAGCGGGGGTCACAGATACGCAGTATTTT

length: 14
size: NA
D: TRBD1
V: TRBV18
J: TRBJ1-2
CDR3: CASSPAGTVYGYTF
DNA: TGTGCCAGCTCACCAGCCGGGACAGTCTATGGCTACACCTTC

length: 13
size: NA
D: NA
V: TRBV19
J: TRBJ1-4
CDR3: CASSFSFNEKLFF
DNA: TGTGCCAGTAGCTTCAGTTTCAATGAAAAACTGTTTTTT

length: 15
size: once
D: NA
V: TRBV18
J: TRBJ2-1
CDR3: CASSAGTVSYNEQFF
DNA: TGTGCCAGCTCTGCCGGGACCGTCTCCTACAATGAGCAGTTCTTC

length: 15
size: NA
D: TRBD1
V: TRBV5-6
J: TRBJ1-2
CDR3: CASSPPDRKTYGYTF
DNA: TGTGCCAGCAGCCCGCCGGACAGGAAGACCTATGGCTACACCTTC

length: 17
size: NA
D: NA
V: TRBV5-1
J: TRBJ2-1
CDR3: CASSLVRGSPTSNEQFF
DNA: TGCGCCAGCAGCTTGGTTCGGGGGTCCCCAACCTCCAATGAGCAGTTCTTC

length: 16
size: NA
D: NA
V: TRBV14
J: TRBJ2-2
CDR3: CASSQDRPGQTGELFF
DNA: TGTGCCAGCAGCCAAGATCGCCCAGGGCAAACCGGGGAGCTGTTTTTT

length: 14
size: NA
D: NA
V: TRBV30
J: TRBJ2-7
CDR3: CAWTTGVLPYEQYF
DNA: TGTGCCTGGACCACAGGAGTACTGCCCTACGAGCAGTACTTC

length: 14
size: NA
D: NA
V: TRBV10-3
J: TRBJ1-5
CDR3: CAISEEHLNQPQHF
DNA: TGTGCCATCAGTGAGGAACACCTCAATCAGCCCCAGCATTTT

length: 15
size: NA
D: NA
V: TRBV21-1
J: TRBJ2-7
CDR3: CASSKGGGLYYEQYF
DNA: TGTGCCAGCAGCAAGGGTGGGGGACTCTATTACGAGCAGTACTTC

length: 14
size: NA
D: TRBD1
V: TRBV30
J: TRBJ2-4
CDR3: CAWSGRQGANIQYF
DNA: TGTGCCTGGAGTGGCCGACAGGGGGCGAACATTCAGTACTTC

length: 14
size: NA
D: TRBD1
V: TRBV28
J: TRBJ2-7
CDR3: CASSSGTADYEQYF
DNA: TGTGCCAGCAGCTCCGGGACAGCCGACTACGAGCAGTACTTC

length: 14
size: NA
D: NA
V: TRBV7-8
J: TRBJ2-7
CDR3: CASSPRVMLYEQYF
DNA: TGTGCCAGCAGCCCCAGGGTGATGTTGTACGAGCAGTACTTC

length: 13
size: NA
D: TRBD1
V: TRBV6-1
J: TRBJ1-5
CDR3: CASSEDRNQPQHF
DNA: TGTGCCAGCAGCGAGGACAGGAATCAGCCCCAGCATTTT

length: 14
size: few
D: NA
V: TRBV11-2
J: TRBJ1-5
CDR3: CASSLGHGNQPQHF
DNA: TGTGCCAGCAGCTTGGGCCACGGGAATCAGCCCCAGCATTTT

length: 15
size: NA
D: TRBD2
V: TRBV14
J: TRBJ2-3
CDR3: CASSPKRGRADTQYF
DNA: TGTGCCAGCAGCCCAAAGCGGGGGAGGGCAGATACGCAGTATTTT

length: 14
size: NA
D: NA
V: TRBV15
J: TRBJ2-3
CDR3: CATSRDRGTDTQYF
DNA: TGTGCCACCAGCAGAGATCGAGGAACAGATACGCAGTATTTT

length: 14
size: NA
D: TRBD2
V: TRBV28
J: TRBJ2-7
CDR3: CASSSGLVEREQYF
DNA: TGTGCCAGCAGTTCGGGACTAGTCGAGAGGGAGCAGTACTTC

length: 15
size: NA
D: NA
V: TRBV2
J: TRBJ1-3
CDR3: CASSRWTVSGNTIYF
DNA: TGTGCCAGCAGCCGGTGGACAGTCTCTGGAAACACCATATATTTT

length: 14
size: once
D: TRBD2
V: TRBV27
J: TRBJ2-7
CDR3: CASRPGGSSYEQYF
DNA: TGTGCCAGCAGGCCTGGCGGGAGCTCCTACGAGCAGTACTTC

length: 15
size: NA
D: NA
V: TRBV7-6
J: TRBJ1-1
CDR3: CASSNTQHGNTEAFF
DNA: TGTGCCAGCAGCAACACCCAACATGGGAACACTGAAGCTTTCTTT

length: 16
size: NA
D: TRBD2
V: TRBV7-9
J: TRBJ2-1
CDR3: CASRTPSGRASPEQFF
DNA: TGTGCTAGCAGAACCCCGAGCGGGAGGGCCAGCCCTGAGCAGTTCTTC

length: 13
size: NA
D: NA
V: TRBV6-1
J: TRBJ2-7
CDR3: CASILGTGDEQYF
DNA: TGTGCCAGCATACTAGGGACGGGAGACGAGCAGTACTTC